Shown below are 12 T cell receptor beta chains from a single sample sequenced in a study of T cells in Graves' hyperthyroidism and ophthalmopathy. Amplification of TCR beta CDR3 regions used RNA as the template. With the HTBI primer set, the TCR CDR3 went through a first round of RT-PCR. MiXCR was run by TCRdb on the multiplex PCR reads, yielding one entry per CDR3 protein. The repertoire holds 200,000 to 250,000 distinct CDR3 sequences, with under 20% as singletons. Material for sequencing was blood. These TCRs come from a man in his forties or fifties with Graves' hyperthyroidism.

This clonotype was counted at least ten times. V and J are TRBV28 and TRBJ1-1; D uncertain. Deletions cut 4 bases from V and 5 bases from J, with 8 bases between. The V gene's germline CDR1 is MDHEN and CDR2 SYDVKM. The CDR3 is made up of 12 amino acids. The chain's CDR3 is CASSYAVTEAFF. The CDR3 DNA reads as TGTGCCAGCAGTTATGCGGTAACTGAAGCTTTCTTT.

This clonotype was seen a handful of times. The chain has TRBV20-1 and TRBJ2-5; 8 nucleotides match TRBD1. This CDR3 has 15 amino acids. Germline V gene lookup returns CDR1 DFQATT and CDR2 SNEGSKA (reference sequence). Germline trimming cut 2 bases from V and 1 base from J; bases unmatched to any gene: 6. CDR3 protein: CSARSTGGVQETQYF. CDR3 coding DNA: TGCAGTGCTAGATCAACAGGGGGAGTCCAAGAGACCCAGTACTTC.

The chain employs TRBV3-1 and TRBJ2-7; unclear D gene. Germline V gene data show CDR1 as LGHDT and CDR2 as YNNKEL (reference sequence). V gave up 3 bases and J gave up 0 bases, with 9 bases separating them. The CDR3 spans 14 residues. For the CDR3, the DNA is TGTGCCAGCAGCCACAAACAGAGCTCCTACGAGCAGTACTTC. Its protein product is CASSHKQSSYEQYF.

J is TRBJ1-5 and V is TRBV3-1, with D unresolved. The CDR3 loop spans 16 amino acids. V dropped 2 bases and J dropped 2 bases, with 13 bases sitting between them. CDR1 and CDR2 (germline): LGHDT, YNNKEL (reference sequence). The CDR3: CASSQSGGRRNQPQHF. In nucleotides, the CDR3 is TGTGCCAGCAGCCAATCAGGTGGCAGACGCAATCAGCCCCAGCATTTT.

This clonotype was picked up a small number of times. V is TRBV7-6 and J is TRBJ2-3; TRBD2 matches 7 bases. With V trimmed by 5 bases and J by 4 bases, 12 bases remained unmatched. The V gene's germline CDR1 is SGHVS and CDR2 FNYEAQ. This CDR3 spans 16 amino acids. CDR3 residues: CASSIGGSAQADTQYF. The CDR3 DNA follows: TGTGCCAGCAGCATCGGCGGGAGTGCACAAGCAGATACGCAGTATTTT.

This clonotype was seen many times. V and J are TRBV10-1 and TRBJ2-7, with D maybe TRBD2 (5 bases). CDR1 is WNHNN and CDR2 is SYGVQD in the germline V gene (reference sequence). Trimming pared 4 bases from V and 3 bases from J, leaving 10 bases between. The CDR3 consists of 13 residues. In DNA form, the CDR3 reads TGCGCCAGCAGTGGGGCGGCGGGCTACGAGCAGTACTTC. It is translated as CASSGAAGYEQYF.

The chain is built from TRBV18 and TRBJ1-2; 9 bases are a match to TRBD1. V was pared by 5 bases and J by 4 bases, with 8 bases of the junction left unmatched. Germline V gene data show CDR1 as KGHSH and CDR2 as LQKENI. The CDR3 spans 15 residues. The DNA for the CDR3 is TGTGCCAGCTCAACAGACAGGGGGTTGAGCTATGGCTACACCTTC. Amino acid sequence: CASSTDRGLSYGYTF.

This clonotype came up many times. The chain links TRBV7-2 to TRBJ2-3; a possible D gene is TRBD1 (6 bases). V was trimmed by 3 bases and J by 1 base, leaving 11 bases between them. There are 15 residues in the CDR3. Germline CDR1 and CDR2: SGHTA and FQGNSA. The CDR3 here is CASSFRGQGTDTQYF. The CDR3 DNA follows: TGTGCCAGCAGCTTTAGGGGACAAGGCACAGATACGCAGTATTTT.

This clonotype was detected ten times or more. This sequence joins TRBV5-1 and TRBJ2-2, with 8 bases aligning to TRBD2. With V trimmed by 4 bases and J by 2 bases, 7 bases remained unmatched. The CDR3 contains 16 residues. Germline CDR1 and CDR2: SGHRS and YFSETQ. CDR3 amino acids: CASSRSGNLNTGELFF. In DNA form, the CDR3 reads TGCGCCAGCAGCCGTAGCGGGAACCTAAACACCGGGGAGCTGTTTTTT.

This clonotype was counted only a few times. J is TRBJ1-5 and V is TRBV6-1, with D hard to call. V dropped 5 bases and J dropped 0 bases, with 17 bases sitting between them. Germline CDR1 is MNHNS and CDR2 is SASEGT. The CDR3 is 17 amino acids. CDR3 amino acids: CASSTRWFGHSNQPQHF. The CDR3 coding sequence is TGTGCCAGCAGTACCCGGTGGTTTGGTCATAGCAATCAGCCCCAGCATTTT.

This clonotype is deemed medium-sized. The chain links TRBV18 to TRBJ2-5; 10 bases map to TRBD1. Unmatched junction bases numbered 6, after V lost 8 bases and J lost 3 bases. Germline loops: CDR1 KGHSH, CDR2 LQKENI. This CDR3 has 14 amino acids. The CDR3 spells CASSPGTGEETQYF. In DNA, the CDR3 is TGTGCCAGCAGCCCGGGGACAGGGGAAGAGACCCAGTACTTC.

This clonotype was seen ten or more times. CDR3 region: CAITHTSGAYNEQFF. The CDR3 DNA reads TGTGCCATCACCCACACTAGCGGGGCCTACAATGAGCAGTTCTTC. The V gene is TRBV10-3, the J gene TRBJ2-1, with 10 bases fitting TRBD2. Trimming took 7 bases from V and 2 from J; bases not matched to a gene: 5. The germline V gene encodes CDR1 ENHRY and CDR2 SYGVKD. CDR3 size: 15 residues.